The source of this TCR beta chain is a study of cytomegalovirus exposure and HLA in healthy donors. The PCR had 60 Vbeta and 13 Jbeta primers. Authors' analysis steps: The authors later counted 75 million to 90 million unique TCR beta chains, 9.5 million to 11 million of them shared. TCRdb's table, derived via immunoSEQ multiplex PCR, lists solely in-frame clones and lacks some. V and J calls and clone size are as listed in that table; D and trimming were resolved from the DNA. Of about 120,000 clones listed, around 80% are singletons. As to this clone: Its matching antigen is unknown.

This CDR3 comprises 13 residues. The germline CDR1 and CDR2 sequences are MRHNA and SNTAGT. Trimming took 6 bases from V and 8 from J; bases not matched to a gene: 9. Study findings and constraints: The authors confirmed in vitro that three CMV-associated chains were specific for CMV antigens. TCR beta chains numbering 164 were designated cytomegalovirus-associated.

Sequenced sample: PBMCs. This chain uses TRBV6-4 with TRBJ1-2; 7 positions agree with TRBD1. This clonotype was sampled from a man over 45 in good health and CMV-seronegative. This CDR3 is CASSPGTVHGYTF. CDR3 nucleotides: TGTGCCAGCAGCCCTGGGACAGTTCACGGCTACACCTTC.